These T cell receptor beta chains were read from a single sample in a study of T cell responses to AZD1222 COVID-19 vaccine. Generated by immunoSEQ multiplex PCR, the TCRdb table keeps only in-frame clones and is missing some. The sample has under 150,000 clones, roughly 89% seen once. The sequencing here drew on peripheral blood, taken on day 0 of AZD1222 vaccination. The source is an adult in good health. CDR3s include the opening cysteine and the closing phenylalanine or tryptophan. D genes are given only for firm matches. Clone sizes are given selectively: once, few, many, or a class where the clone is expanded.

d_gene: TRBD2
v_gene: TRBV7-2
j_gene: TRBJ2-3
abundance: NA
CDR3nt: TGTGCCAGCAGCTTCCCGGGGACTAGCGGGGGGATCACAGATACGCAGTATTTT
CDR3aa: CASSFPGTSGGITDTQYF

d_gene: NA
v_gene: TRBV20-1
j_gene: TRBJ2-1
abundance: NA
CDR3nt: TGCAGTGCGGGGAACAATGAGCAGTTCTTC
CDR3aa: CSAGNNEQFF

d_gene: NA
v_gene: TRBV7-2
j_gene: TRBJ1-5
abundance: NA
CDR3nt: TGTGCCAGCAGCTTGGAGGGGACGAGCAATCAGCCCCAGCATTTT
CDR3aa: CASSLEGTSNQPQHF

d_gene: TRBD2
v_gene: TRBV7-8
j_gene: TRBJ2-7
abundance: NA
CDR3nt: TGTGCCAGCAGCTTAGCGAGGACTAGCGGGTTATCCTACGAGCAGTACTTC
CDR3aa: CASSLARTSGLSYEQYF

d_gene: NA
v_gene: TRBV6-5
j_gene: TRBJ2-7
abundance: NA
CDR3nt: TGTGCCAGCAGCAGTGGTGGAGGTATTCCCTACGAGCAGTACTTC
CDR3aa: CASSSGGGIPYEQYF

d_gene: NA
v_gene: TRBV30
j_gene: TRBJ1-2
abundance: NA
CDR3nt: TGTGCCTGGGGGGAGAGGACCTATGGCTACACCTTC
CDR3aa: CAWGERTYGYTF

d_gene: TRBD1
v_gene: TRBV29-1
j_gene: TRBJ1-2
abundance: NA
CDR3nt: TGCAGCGTTGAAGTTGCGGGCCTGGGACAGGTGGAAGCTAACTATGGCTACACCTTC
CDR3aa: CSVEVAGLGQVEANYGYTF

d_gene: NA
v_gene: TRBV28
j_gene: TRBJ1-4
abundance: NA
CDR3nt: TGTGCCAGCAGTTTAGGATTGCGCGTACGGGATGAAAAACTGTTTTTT
CDR3aa: CASSLGLRVRDEKLFF

d_gene: TRBD1
v_gene: TRBV27
j_gene: TRBJ1-6
abundance: NA
CDR3nt: TGTGCCAGCAGTCATTACAGGGGGGTCTATAATTCACCCCTCCACTTT
CDR3aa: CASSHYRGVYNSPLHF

d_gene: TRBD2
v_gene: TRBV11-3
j_gene: TRBJ2-1
abundance: few
CDR3nt: TGTGCCAGCAGCTTAGTTCCGGGGGGGTTCGACAATGAGCAGTTCTTC
CDR3aa: CASSLVPGGFDNEQFF

d_gene: NA
v_gene: TRBV28
j_gene: TRBJ2-7
abundance: NA
CDR3nt: TGTGCCAGCAGTTTCTTCGACTCCACCTACGAGCAGTACTTC
CDR3aa: CASSFFDSTYEQYF

d_gene: TRBD2
v_gene: TRBV27
j_gene: TRBJ2-1
abundance: NA
CDR3nt: TGTGCCAGCAGTTCCGGACTAGCTCTCAATGAGCAGTTCTTC
CDR3aa: CASSSGLALNEQFF

d_gene: TRBD2
v_gene: TRBV20-1
j_gene: TRBJ2-3
abundance: NA
CDR3nt: TGCAGTGCTAGTCTGCTAGCGGGCACAGATACGCAGTATTTT
CDR3aa: CSASLLAGTDTQYF

d_gene: NA
v_gene: TRBV28
j_gene: TRBJ2-4
abundance: NA
CDR3nt: TGTGCCAGCAGTGGGAGGGGGGGGATAGCCAAAAACATTCAGTACTTC
CDR3aa: CASSGRGGIAKNIQYF

d_gene: NA
v_gene: TRBV12-5
j_gene: TRBJ2-1
abundance: NA
CDR3nt: TGTGCTAGTGGTCCTGCCGTGGCATATGAGCAGTTCTTC
CDR3aa: CASGPAVAYEQFF

d_gene: NA
v_gene: TRBV15
j_gene: TRBJ1-4
abundance: NA
CDR3nt: TGTGCCACCAGCCCAAAGGGATCGGCTGAAAAACTGTTTTTT
CDR3aa: CATSPKGSAEKLFF